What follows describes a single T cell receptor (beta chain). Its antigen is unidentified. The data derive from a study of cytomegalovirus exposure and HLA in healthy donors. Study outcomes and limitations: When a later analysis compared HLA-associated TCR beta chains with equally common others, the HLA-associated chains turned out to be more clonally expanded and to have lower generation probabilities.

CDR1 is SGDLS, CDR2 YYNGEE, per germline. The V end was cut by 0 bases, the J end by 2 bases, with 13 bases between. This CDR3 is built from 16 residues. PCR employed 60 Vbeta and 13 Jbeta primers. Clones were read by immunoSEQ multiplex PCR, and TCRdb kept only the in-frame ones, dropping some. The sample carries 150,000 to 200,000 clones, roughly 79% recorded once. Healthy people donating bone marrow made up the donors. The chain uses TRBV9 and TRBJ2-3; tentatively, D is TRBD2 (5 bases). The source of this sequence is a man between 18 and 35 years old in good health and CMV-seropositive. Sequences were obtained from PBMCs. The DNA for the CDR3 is TGTGCCAGCAGCGTAGTTGACGGGAAACCCACAGATACGCAGTATTTT. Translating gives CASSVVDGKPTDTQYF.